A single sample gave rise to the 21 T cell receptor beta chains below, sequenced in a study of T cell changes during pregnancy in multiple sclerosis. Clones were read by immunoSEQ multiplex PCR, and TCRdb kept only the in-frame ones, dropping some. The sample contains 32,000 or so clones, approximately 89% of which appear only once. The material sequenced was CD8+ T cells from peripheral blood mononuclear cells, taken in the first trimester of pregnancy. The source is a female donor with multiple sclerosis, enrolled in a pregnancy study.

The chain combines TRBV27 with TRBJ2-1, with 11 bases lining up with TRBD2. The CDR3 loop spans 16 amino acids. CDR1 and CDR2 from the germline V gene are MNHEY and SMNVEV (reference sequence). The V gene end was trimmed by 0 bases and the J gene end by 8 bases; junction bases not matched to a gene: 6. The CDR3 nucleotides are TGTGCCAGCAGTTTATCGATAGCGGGAGGGCCCGATGAGCAGTTCTTC. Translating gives CASSLSIAGGPDEQFF.

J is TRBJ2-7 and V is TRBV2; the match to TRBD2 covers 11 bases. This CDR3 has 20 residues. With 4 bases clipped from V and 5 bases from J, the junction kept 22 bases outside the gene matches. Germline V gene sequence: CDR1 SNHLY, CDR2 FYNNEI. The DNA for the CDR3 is TGTGCCAGCAGTGTCCCCAGCTTAGCGGGAGGGCCAGGCGGGGTCCACGAGCAGTACTTC. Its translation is CASSVPSLAGGPGGVHEQYF.

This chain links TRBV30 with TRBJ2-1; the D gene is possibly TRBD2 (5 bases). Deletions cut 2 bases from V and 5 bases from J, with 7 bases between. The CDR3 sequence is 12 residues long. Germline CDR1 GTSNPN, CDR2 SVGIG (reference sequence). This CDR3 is CAWSRGHNEQFF. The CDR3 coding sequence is TGTGCCTGGAGTCGGGGTCACAATGAGCAGTTCTTC. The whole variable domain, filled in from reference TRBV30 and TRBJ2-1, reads SQTIHQWPATLVQPVGSPLSLECTVEGTSNPNLYWYRQAAGRGLQLLFYSVGIGQISSEVPQNLSASRPQDRQFILSSKKLLLSDSGFYLCAWSRGHNEQFFGPGTRLTVL.

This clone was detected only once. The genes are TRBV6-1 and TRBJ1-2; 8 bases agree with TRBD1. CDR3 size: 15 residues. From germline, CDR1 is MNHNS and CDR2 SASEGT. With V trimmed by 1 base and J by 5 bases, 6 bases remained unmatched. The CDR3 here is CASSEGTGLDYGYTF. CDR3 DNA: TGTGCCAGCAGTGAAGGGACAGGGTTAGATTATGGCTACACCTTC.

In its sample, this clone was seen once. The DNA of the CDR3 is TGTGCCAGCACCGAGACAGAGGCAGCCTATGGCTACACCTTC. Protein sequence: CASTETEAAYGYTF. The J gene is TRBJ1-2, the V gene TRBV7-9, with a tentative D call TRBD1 (5 bases). CDR3 length equals 14 residues. Trimming removed 7 bases from V and 4 bases from J, with 16 bases in between. Germline V gene lookup returns CDR1 SEHNR and CDR2 FQNEAQ (reference sequence).

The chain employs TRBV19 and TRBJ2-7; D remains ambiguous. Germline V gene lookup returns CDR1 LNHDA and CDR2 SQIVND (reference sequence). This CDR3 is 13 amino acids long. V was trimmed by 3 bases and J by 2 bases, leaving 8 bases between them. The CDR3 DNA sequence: TGTGCCAGTAGTATGTTCCACACCTACGAGCAGTACTTC. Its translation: CASSMFHTYEQYF.

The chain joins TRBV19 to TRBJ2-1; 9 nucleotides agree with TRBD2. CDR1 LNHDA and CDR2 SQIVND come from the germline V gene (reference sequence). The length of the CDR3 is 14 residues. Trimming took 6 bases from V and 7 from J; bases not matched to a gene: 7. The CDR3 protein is CASRVAGEANEQFF. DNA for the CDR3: TGTGCCAGTAGGGTAGCGGGAGAGGCGAATGAGCAGTTCTTC.

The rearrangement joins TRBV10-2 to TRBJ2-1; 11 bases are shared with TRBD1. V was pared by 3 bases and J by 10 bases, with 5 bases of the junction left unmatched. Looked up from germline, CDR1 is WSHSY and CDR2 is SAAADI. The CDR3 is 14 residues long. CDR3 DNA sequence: TGCGCCAGCAGTGACCCGGGGACAGGGGGGGAGCAGTTCTTC. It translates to CASSDPGTGGEQFF.

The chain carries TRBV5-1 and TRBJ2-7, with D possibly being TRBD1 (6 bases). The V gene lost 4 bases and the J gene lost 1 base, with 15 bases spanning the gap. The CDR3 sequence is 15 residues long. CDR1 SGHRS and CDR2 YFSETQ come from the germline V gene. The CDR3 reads CASSPGQGHSYEQYF. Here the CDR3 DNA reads TGCGCCAGCAGCCCGGGACAAGGTCATTCCTACGAGCAGTACTTC. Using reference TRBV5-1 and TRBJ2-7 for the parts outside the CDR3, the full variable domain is KAGVTQTPRYLIKTRGQQVTLSCSPISGHRSVSWYQQTPGQGLQFLFEYFSETQRNKGNFPGRFSGRQFSNSRSEMNVSTLELGDSALYLCASSPGQGHSYEQYFGPGTRLTVT.

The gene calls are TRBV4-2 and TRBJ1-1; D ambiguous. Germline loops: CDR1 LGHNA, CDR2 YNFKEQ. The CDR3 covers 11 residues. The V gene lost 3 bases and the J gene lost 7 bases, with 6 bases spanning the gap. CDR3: CASSQGFEAFF. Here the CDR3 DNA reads TGTGCCAGCAGCCAGGGCTTTGAAGCTTTCTTT.

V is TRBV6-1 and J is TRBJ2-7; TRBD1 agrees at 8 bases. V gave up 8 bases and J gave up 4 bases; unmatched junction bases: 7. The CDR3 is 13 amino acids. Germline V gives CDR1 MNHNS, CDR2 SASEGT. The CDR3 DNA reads TGTGCCAGCCCGGGACAGGCCGCATACGAGCAGTACTTC. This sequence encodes CASPGQAAYEQYF.

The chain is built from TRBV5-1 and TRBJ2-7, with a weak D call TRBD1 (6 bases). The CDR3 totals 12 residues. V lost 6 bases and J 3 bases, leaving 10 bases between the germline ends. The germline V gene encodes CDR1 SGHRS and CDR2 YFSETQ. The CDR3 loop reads CASTSGDYEQYF. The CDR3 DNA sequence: TGCGCCAGCACCTCAGGGGACTACGAGCAGTACTTC.

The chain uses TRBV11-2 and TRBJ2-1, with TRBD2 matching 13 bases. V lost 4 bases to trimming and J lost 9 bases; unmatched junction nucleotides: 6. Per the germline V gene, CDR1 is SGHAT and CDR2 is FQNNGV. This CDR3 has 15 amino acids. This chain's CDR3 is CASSSGLAGESEQFF. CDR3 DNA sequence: TGTGCCAGCAGCTCTGGACTAGCGGGAGAGTCTGAGCAGTTCTTC.

The CDR3 is CASSPWGGDHEQYF. In DNA, the CDR3 is TGTGCCAGCAGTCCCTGGGGAGGGGACCACGAGCAGTACTTC. The gene calls are TRBV6-5 and TRBJ2-7, with 7 bases aligning to TRBD2. CDR1 is MNHEY, CDR2 SVGAGI, per germline. J lost 5 bases, V lost 5 bases, and 9 bases had no gene match. The CDR3 covers 14 residues.

The CDR3 here is CASSLVLAGPPHYNEQFF. The CDR3 coding sequence is TGTGCCAGCAGCTTAGTGTTGGCGGGACCTCCTCACTACAATGAGCAGTTCTTC. The chain is built from TRBV7-2 and TRBJ2-1; D is perhaps TRBD2 (6 bases). This CDR3 has 18 residues. V gave up 1 base and J gave up 3 bases, with 19 bases separating them. CDR1 and CDR2 (germline): SGHTA, FQGNSA.

As DNA, the CDR3 is TGTGCCAGCAATGACCGGACAGAGAGCTCCTACAATGAGCAGTTCTTC. As protein: CASNDRTESSYNEQFF. The chain couples TRBV6-6 to TRBJ2-1; maybe TRBD1 (6 bases). The CDR3 runs to 16 residues. Germline assignment: CDR1 MNHNY and CDR2 SVGAGI (reference sequence). The germline V and J ends were trimmed by 7 bases and 0 bases, with 16 bases remaining between them.

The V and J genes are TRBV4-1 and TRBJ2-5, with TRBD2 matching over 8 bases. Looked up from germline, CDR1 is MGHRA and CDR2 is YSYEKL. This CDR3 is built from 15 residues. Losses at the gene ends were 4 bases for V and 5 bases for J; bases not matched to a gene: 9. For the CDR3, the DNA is TGCGCCAGCAGCCTCGGTTGGCGGGAGGTTGAGACCCAGTACTTC. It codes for CASSLGWREVETQYF.

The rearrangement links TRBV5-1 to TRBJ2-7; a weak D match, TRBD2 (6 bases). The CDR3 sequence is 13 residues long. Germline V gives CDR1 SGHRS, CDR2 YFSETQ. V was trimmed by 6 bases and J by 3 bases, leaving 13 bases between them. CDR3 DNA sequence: TGCGCCAGCACCCTCAGTAGCGGCTACGAGCAGTACTTC. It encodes CASTLSSGYEQYF. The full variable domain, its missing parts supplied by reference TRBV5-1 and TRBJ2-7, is KAGVTQTPRYLIKTRGQQVTLSCSPISGHRSVSWYQQTPGQGLQFLFEYFSETQRNKGNFPGRFSGRQFSNSRSEMNVSTLELGDSALYLCASTLSSGYEQYFGPGTRLTVT.

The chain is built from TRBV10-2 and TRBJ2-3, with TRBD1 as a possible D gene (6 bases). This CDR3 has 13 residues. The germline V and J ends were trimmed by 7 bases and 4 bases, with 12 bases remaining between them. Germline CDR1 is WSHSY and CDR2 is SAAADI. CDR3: CASKSSGADTQYF. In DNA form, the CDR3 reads TGCGCCAGCAAATCATCAGGGGCAGATACGCAGTATTTT.

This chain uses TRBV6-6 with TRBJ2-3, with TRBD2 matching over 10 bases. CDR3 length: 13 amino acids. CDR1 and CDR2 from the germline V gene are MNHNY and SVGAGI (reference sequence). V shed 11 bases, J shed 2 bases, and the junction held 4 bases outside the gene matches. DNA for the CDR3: TGTGCCTGCGGACTAGCGGACACAGATACGCAGTATTTT. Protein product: CACGLADTDTQYF.

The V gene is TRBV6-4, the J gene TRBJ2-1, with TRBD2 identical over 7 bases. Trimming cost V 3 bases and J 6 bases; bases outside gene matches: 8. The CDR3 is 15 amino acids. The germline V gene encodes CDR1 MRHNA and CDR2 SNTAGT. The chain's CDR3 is CASSEGEGGGNEQFF. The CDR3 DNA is TGTGCCAGCAGTGAGGGGGAGGGTGGTGGCAATGAGCAGTTCTTC.